Listed below are T cell receptor beta chains from one sample, sequenced in a study of regulatory T cells in long-lasting Graves disease. TCRdb ran MiXCR on the multiplex PCR reads and lists one entry per CDR3 protein. The sample gives about 470,000 distinct CDR3 sequences, more than 20% of which show up once; approximately 8% is in the top ten. Sample: peripheral blood mononuclear cells (PBMCs), taken when the disease was refractory, from a patient treated with antithyroid drugs. The receptors here all came from a female donor with Graves disease. The CDR3 runs from the conserved cysteine through the conserved F or W. Fields, in order: D gene, J gene, clone size, V gene, CDR3 protein, CDR3 DNA. D genes are given only for firm matches. The size of a clone is reported for some rows only, either as once, few or many, or as a class for expanded clones.

>NA|TRBJ1-6|NA|TRBV12-3/TRBV12-4
CASSIQGSYNSPLHF
TGTGCCAGCAGCATACAGGGTTCCTATAATTCACCCCTCCACTTT
>TRBD1|TRBJ2-7|few|TRBV5-1
CASSLVQGQGIYEQYF
TGCGCCAGCAGCTTGGTACAAGGACAGGGGATTTACGAGCAGTACTTC
>TRBD1|TRBJ2-5|many|TRBV7-2
CASSATGGGETQYF
TGTGCCAGCAGCGCGACAGGGGGGGGAGAGACCCAGTACTTC
>NA|TRBJ2-4|few|TRBV5-1
CASSLAKGDTGGIQYF
TGCGCCAGCAGCTTGGCGAAAGGGGACACCGGGGGCATTCAGTACTTC
>TRBD1|TRBJ1-2|few|TRBV5-1
CASSLDRGQNYGYTF
TGCGCCAGCAGCTTGGACAGGGGCCAAAACTATGGCTACACCTTC
>NA|TRBJ2-7|NA|TRBV6-1
CASSEQPSYEQYF
TGTGCCAGCAGTGAACAGCCCTCCTACGAGCAGTACTTC
>NA|TRBJ2-7|many|TRBV27
CASALRDISPLSYEQYF
TGTGCCAGCGCACTCCGGGACATCTCACCGCTCTCCTACGAGCAGTACTTC
>NA|TRBJ2-4|few|TRBV20-1
CSARSRTVLAKNIQYF
TGCAGTGCTAGATCACGGACAGTACTAGCCAAAAACATTCAGTACTTC
>NA|TRBJ2-7|many|TRBV28
CASSSDRLTGLCEQYF
TGTGCCAGCAGTAGCGACCGCCTGACAGGTCTCTGCGAGCAGTACTTC
>TRBD1|TRBJ2-7|NA|TRBV28
CASSPGTGTYEKYF
TGTGCCAGCAGTCCCGGGACAGGGACCTACGAGAAGTACTTC
>NA|TRBJ2-2|NA|TRBV5-1
CASNPAGTGELFF
TGCGCCAGCAACCCAGCCGGGACCGGGGAGCTGTTTTTT
>NA|TRBJ1-5|NA|TRBV27
CASSWDNYQPQHF
TGTGCCAGCAGTTGGGACAATTATCAGCCCCAGCATTTT
>NA|TRBJ1-2|few|TRBV10-3
CAIGLDFNDRTF
TGTGCCATCGGCCTCGACTTCAATGATCGGACCTTC
>NA|TRBJ1-2|NA|TRBV19
CASHRGEGQDGYTF
TGTGCCAGCCACAGAGGAGAGGGGCAGGACGGCTACACCTTC
>TRBD1|TRBJ2-7|many|TRBV28
CASSPDRGLSHEQYF
TGTGCCAGCAGCCCGGACAGGGGGCTCTCCCACGAGCAGTACTTC
>NA|TRBJ1-2|many|TRBV6-1
CASRRQANYGYTF
TGTGCCAGCAGAAGACAGGCTAACTATGGCTACACCTTC
>TRBD1|TRBJ2-7|NA|TRBV29-1
CSVADRGRHEQYF
TGCAGCGTTGCCGACAGGGGGCGACACGAGCAGTACTTC
>NA|TRBJ1-2|NA|TRBV7-9
CATPLVGGFNYGYTF
TGTGCCACCCCCCTAGTAGGTGGATTTAACTATGGCTACACCTTC
>NA|TRBJ1-1|NA|TRBV5-6
CASNLLGVNTEAFF
TGTGCCAGCAATCTCCTGGGGGTGAACACTGAAGCTTTCTTT
>TRBD2|TRBJ2-7|NA|TRBV20-1
CSAREPEREVLYEQYF
TGCAGTGCTAGAGAGCCAGAGCGGGAGGTTCTTTACGAGCAGTACTTC
>NA|TRBJ2-4|NA|TRBV5-4
CASSLTGAKNIQYF
TGTGCCAGCAGCTTGACAGGAGCCAAAAACATTCAGTACTTC
>NA|TRBJ1-1|few|TRBV5-5
CASSLHVDRSGTEAFF
TGTGCCAGCAGCCTCCACGTCGATAGGAGCGGGACTGAAGCTTTCTTT
>NA|TRBJ1-1|many|TRBV7-9
CASSFSARWDEAFF
TGTGCCAGCAGCTTTAGTGCACGGTGGGATGAAGCTTTCTTT
>NA|TRBJ2-7|many|TRBV6-1
CASRPGLRNHEQYF
TGTGCCAGCAGACCGGGACTCCGGAACCACGAGCAGTACTTC
>NA|TRBJ1-2|many|TRBV6-2/TRBV6-3
CASSYSIGGLYGYTF
TGTGCCAGCAGTTACTCGATAGGGGGTTTGTATGGCTACACCTTC
>NA|TRBJ2-4|NA|TRBV18
CASSPLFGHVENIQYF
TGTGCCAGCTCACCACTCTTTGGGCACGTAGAAAACATTCAGTACTTC
>NA|TRBJ2-7|few|TRBV28
CASSSGTATRGLSYEQYF
TGTGCCAGCAGTTCAGGGACAGCTACTCGGGGGCTGTCCTACGAGCAGTACTTC
>NA|TRBJ1-2|NA|TRBV2
CAREHGGGVGYTF
TGTGCCAGGGAGCATGGGGGGGGAGTTGGCTACACCTTC
>TRBD2|TRBJ2-1|NA|TRBV5-1
CASASSGVRSYNEQFF
TGCGCCAGCGCATCCAGCGGGGTGCGGAGCTACAATGAGCAGTTCTTC
>NA|TRBJ2-3|NA|TRBV20-1
CSAVADTQYF
TGCAGTGCGGTGGCAGATACGCAGTATTTT
>NA|TRBJ1-2|many|TRBV12-3/TRBV12-4
CASSPGSVYGYTF
TGTGCCAGCAGCCCGGGATCCGTTTATGGCTACACCTTC
>NA|TRBJ2-2|many|TRBV12-3/TRBV12-4
CASSLARKGGELFF
TGTGCCAGCAGTTTAGCGCGGAAGGGCGGGGAGCTGTTTTTT
>TRBD1|TRBJ2-7|NA|TRBV29-1
CSVPGTGNGEQYF
TGCAGCGTGCCCGGGACAGGGAACGGCGAGCAGTACTTC
>NA|TRBJ1-4|few|TRBV6-1
CASSRDRNNEKLFF
TGTGCCAGCAGCCGCGACAGGAATAATGAAAAACTGTTTTTT
>TRBD2|TRBJ2-7|NA|TRBV5-1
CTSSVTSGSYEQYF
TGCACCAGCAGCGTAACTAGCGGGAGTTACGAGCAGTACTTC
>NA|TRBJ1-1|many|TRBV2
CASSEWTVRDAEAFF
TGTGCCAGCAGTGAATGGACGGTCAGGGACGCTGAAGCTTTCTTT
>TRBD2|TRBJ2-3|NA|TRBV29-1
CSVASGSSDTQYF
TGCAGCGTTGCCAGCGGGAGCTCAGATACGCAGTATTTT
>TRBD2|TRBJ2-1|NA|TRBV5-1
CASSLMWRESSSYNEQFF
TGCGCCAGCAGCTTAATGTGGCGGGAGAGTTCGTCCTACAATGAGCAGTTCTTC
>TRBD2|TRBJ2-1|NA|TRBV5-6
CASRRTSGMNEQFF
TGTGCCAGCAGGAGGACTAGCGGGATGAATGAGCAGTTCTTC
>TRBD2|TRBJ2-2|NA|TRBV10-3
CAIRTSGRLNTGELFF
TGTGCCATCAGGACTAGCGGGAGGCTCAACACCGGGGAGCTGTTTTTT
>TRBD1|TRBJ2-3|few|TRBV6-5
CASSWWTGSEQDTQYF
TGTGCCAGCAGTTGGTGGACAGGGTCGGAGCAAGATACGCAGTATTTT
>TRBD1|TRBJ2-7|many|TRBV2
CASNLATGAEQYF
TGTGCCAGCAACCTAGCTACAGGGGCCGAGCAGTACTTC
>TRBD2|TRBJ2-1|many|TRBV12-3/TRBV12-4
CASKRGHEQFF
TGTGCCAGCAAGCGGGGCCATGAGCAGTTCTTC
>TRBD2|TRBJ2-7|NA|TRBV7-8
CASSLYKGGRAYEQYF
TGTGCCAGCAGCTTATACAAAGGCGGGAGAGCCTACGAGCAGTACTTC
>NA|TRBJ2-2|few|TRBV6-1
CASRGVTGELFF
TGTGCCAGCAGAGGGGTCACCGGGGAGCTGTTTTTT
>NA|TRBJ2-5|many|TRBV15
CATSRDLGGRDF
TGTGCCACCAGCAGAGATCTAGGGGGACGGGACTTC
>NA|TRBJ1-1|NA|TRBV30
CAWSSNAEAFF
TGTGCCTGGAGTAGTAACGCTGAAGCTTTCTTT
>NA|TRBJ2-1|NA|TRBV12-3/TRBV12-4
CASSLARGNEQFF
TGTGCCAGCAGTTTAGCGCGGGGCAATGAGCAGTTCTTC
>NA|TRBJ1-3|few|TRBV18
CASSPGFEGSGNTIYF
TGTGCCAGCTCACCAGGCTTCGAAGGCTCTGGAAACACCATATATTTT
>NA|TRBJ1-4|NA|TRBV7-6
CASSTRGRGANEKLFF
TGTGCCAGCAGCACCCGAGGTAGAGGGGCTAATGAAAAACTGTTTTTT
>NA|TRBJ2-7|NA|TRBV4-1
CASSHEGSGEQYF
TGCGCCAGCAGCCACGAGGGCTCGGGGGAGCAGTACTTC
>TRBD1|TRBJ2-7|many|TRBV7-2
CASSLVAGGTYEQYF
TGTGCCAGCAGCTTAGTGGCAGGGGGCACATACGAGCAGTACTTC
>TRBD1|TRBJ2-5|NA|TRBV7-9
CASSNTGGTETQYF
TGTGCCAGCAGCAACACAGGGGGCACGGAGACCCAGTACTTC
>NA|TRBJ1-5|NA|TRBV6-1
CASSSGRTQPQHF
TGTGCCAGCAGCTCCGGGCGAACTCAGCCCCAGCATTTT
>TRBD1|TRBJ2-7|NA|TRBV20-1
CSAQTGVSSYEQYF
TGCAGTGCTCAGACAGGGGTAAGCTCCTACGAGCAGTACTTC
>NA|TRBJ2-7|few|TRBV27
CASSLESGFASYEQYF
TGTGCCAGCAGTTTGGAGTCGGGGTTCGCCTCCTACGAGCAGTACTTC
>NA|TRBJ1-1|few|TRBV19
CASSETGTEAFF
TGTGCCAGTAGTGAGACGGGCACTGAAGCTTTCTTT
>TRBD2|TRBJ2-1|many|TRBV28
CASSFVLAGNEQFF
TGTGCCAGCAGTTTTGTCCTAGCGGGAAATGAGCAGTTCTTC
>TRBD1|TRBJ2-2|NA|TRBV5-1
CASSRTGSNTGELFF
TGCGCCAGCAGCCGGACAGGGTCCAACACCGGGGAGCTGTTTTTT
>TRBD2|TRBJ2-7|NA|TRBV27
CASVKTGTSGEQYF
TGTGCCAGCGTCAAAACCGGGACTAGTGGCGAGCAGTACTTC